These 18 T cell receptor beta chains were sequenced from one sample in a study of blood T cell repertoires in COVID-19. Clones were sequenced by immunoSEQ multiplex PCR, and TCRdb holds only the in-frame ones, with some missing. The sample has hundreds of thousands of clones, 85% to 90% seen once; the top ten hold over 1%. The sample comprised peripheral blood. These TCRs come from a man in his sixties or seventies with acute or convalescent COVID-19.

The gene calls are TRBV3-1 (or the pseudogene TRBV3-2) and TRBJ2-1, with D possibly TRBD2 on 5 matching bases. The CDR3 runs to 20 residues. Trimming pared 0 bases from V and 2 bases from J, leaving 23 bases between. Germline V gene data show CDR1 as LGHDT and CDR2 as YNNKEL (reference sequence). The CDR3 region is CASSQDSPTSTSWAYNEQFF. In DNA form, the CDR3 reads TGTGCCAGCAGCCAAGATTCCCCCACGTCTACTAGTTGGGCCTACAATGAGCAGTTCTTC.

The chain carries TRBV12-2 and TRBJ2-1; the listed D gene, TRBD2, was not tested against the DNA. TRBV12-2 is a pseudogene. This CDR3 region has 16 residues. The CDR3: CASRLRASGDYNEQFF. In DNA form, the CDR3 reads TGTGCAAGTCGCTTAAGAGCTAGCGGAGATTACAATGAGCAGTTCTTC.

The chain recombines TRBV12-3 or TRBV12-4 with TRBJ2-1, with a tentative D call TRBD2 (5 bases). The ends were cut back, 5 bases at V and 10 bases at J, with 12 bases in the middle. The CDR3 spans 12 residues. The chain's CDR3 is CASSPISVEQFF. The CDR3 nucleotides read TGTGCCAGCAGTCCAATTAGCGTAGAGCAGTTCTTC.

This clone was picked up many times. The chain carries TRBV11-2 and TRBJ1-1; D is ambiguous. CDR3 size: 14 residues. The germline gives CDR1 SGHAT, CDR2 FQNNGV. V shed 1 base and J shed 0 bases, with 6 bases lying between them. The CDR3 region is CASSLGNMNTEAFF. The CDR3 DNA follows: TGTGCCAGCAGCTTAGGCAACATGAACACTGAAGCTTTCTTT.

The chain joins TRBV5-1 to TRBJ2-1; 7 bases fit TRBD2. The CDR3 covers 16 residues. In germline, CDR1 is SGHRS, CDR2 YFSETQ. V lost 4 bases and J lost 5; bases outside the gene matches: 12. The CDR3 nucleotides are TGCGCCAGCAGCCAGCGGGGAGTAATCCTTCACAATGAGCAGTTCTTC. Encoded protein: CASSQRGVILHNEQFF.

The V gene is TRBV9, the J gene TRBJ2-7, with 10 bases that match TRBD1. CDR3 size: 14 residues. In germline, CDR1 is SGDLS, CDR2 YYNGEE. Trimming at V came to 0 bases and at J to 5 bases, leaving 2 bases not matched to a gene. The CDR3 reads CASSVDGTGDEQYF. The CDR3 DNA sequence: TGTGCCAGCAGCGTAGATGGGACAGGGGACGAGCAGTACTTC.

The gene calls are TRBV10-3 and TRBJ2-3; 11 nucleotides agree with TRBD2. After removal of 4 bases from V and 1 base from J, the junction contained 1 base not matched to a gene. The CDR3 is made up of 15 amino acids. The germline gives CDR1 ENHRY, CDR2 SYGVKD. CDR3 nucleotides: TGTGCCATCAGTGCACTAGCGGGGGGCACAGATACGCAGTATTTT. This sequence encodes CAISALAGGTDTQYF.

The J gene is TRBJ2-5, the V gene TRBV28; D is unresolved. Germline V gene sequence: CDR1 MDHEN, CDR2 SYDVKM. The CDR3 sequence is 12 residues long. V shed 5 bases and J shed 4 bases, with 8 bases lying between them. The CDR3 nucleotides read TGTGCCAGCAGTAGCTACAGAGAGACCCAGTACTTC. Protein product: CASSSYRETQYF.

The chain couples TRBV9 to TRBJ2-7, with D tentatively TRBD2 (6 bases). The CDR3 totals 15 residues. In germline, CDR1 is SGDLS, CDR2 YYNGEE. V lost 0 bases and J lost 6, with 16 bases in between. The CDR3 reads CASSVDSRRGGEQYF. CDR3 sequence (DNA): TGTGCCAGCAGCGTAGATTCCCGCCGGGGAGGCGAGCAGTACTTC.

The chain employs TRBV7-2 and TRBJ1-1; 11 nucleotides agree with TRBD1. This CDR3 spans 15 amino acids. Germline trimming cut 3 bases from V and 8 bases from J; bases unmatched to any gene: 8. Germline CDR1 and CDR2: SGHTA and FQGNSA. CDR3 residues: CASSLPRDRGAEAFF. The CDR3 DNA sequence: TGTGCCAGCAGCTTGCCCCGGGACAGGGGGGCAGAAGCTTTCTTT.

This chain joins TRBV5-1 and TRBJ2-5; possibly TRBD1 for D (6 bases). V dropped 2 bases and J dropped 5 bases, with 16 bases sitting between them. CDR1 SGHRS and CDR2 YFSETQ come from the germline V gene. The CDR3 is 15 residues long. The CDR3 here is CASSFVAGERETQYF. In DNA, the CDR3 is TGCGCCAGCAGCTTCGTAGCAGGGGAAAGGGAGACCCAGTACTTC.

J is TRBJ1-5 and V is TRBV30; 7 bases align to TRBD1. Germline V gene data show CDR1 as GTSNPN and CDR2 as SVGIG (reference sequence). J was trimmed by 7 bases and V by 5 bases; bases with no gene match: 8. CDR3 length: 13 residues. Here the CDR3 reads CAWSPGGGQPQHF. The CDR3 DNA sequence: TGTGCCTGGTCACCAGGGGGTGGACAGCCCCAGCATTTT.

The rearrangement links TRBV27 to TRBJ1-1; D may be TRBD1 (5 bases). The CDR3 covers 13 residues. V lost 7 bases to trimming and J lost 5 bases, with 14 bases between them. Germline V gives CDR1 MNHEY, CDR2 SMNVEV (reference sequence). The DNA of the CDR3 is TGTGCCAGCACAGGGTGGGGGGGTACTGAAGCTTTCTTT. Amino acid sequence: CASTGWGGTEAFF.

The chain links TRBV5-1 to TRBJ2-3; D ambiguous. In germline, CDR1 is SGHRS, CDR2 YFSETQ. The CDR3 has 15 residues. Trimming shortened V by 1 base and J by 0 bases, and 9 bases separated the two germline ends. The CDR3 loop is CASSLSHPSTDTQYF. DNA for the CDR3: TGCGCCAGCAGCTTGTCACACCCAAGCACAGATACGCAGTATTTT. Full variable domain (rest looked up from reference TRBV5-1 and TRBJ2-3): KAGVTQTPRYLIKTRGQQVTLSCSPISGHRSVSWYQQTPGQGLQFLFEYFSETQRNKGNFPGRFSGRQFSNSRSEMNVSTLELGDSALYLCASSLSHPSTDTQYFGPGTRLTVL.

This clone has a handful of counts. The J gene is TRBJ1-1, the V gene TRBV19, with a tentative D call TRBD1 (6 bases). The CDR3 consists of 13 residues. CDR1 is LNHDA and CDR2 is SQIVND in the germline V gene (reference sequence). Trimming cost V 4 bases and J 0 bases, with 6 bases left between them. The chain's CDR3 is CASSRTVNTEAFF. The CDR3 region has the DNA TGTGCCAGTAGTAGGACAGTGAACACTGAAGCTTTCTTT.

J is TRBJ2-3 and V is TRBV18; 8 bases map to TRBD2. Per germline, CDR1 KGHSH and CDR2 LQKENI. V trimming: 5 bases; J trimming: 5 bases; junction bases outside the gene matches: 9. The CDR3 totals 15 residues. In nucleotides, the CDR3 is TGTGCCAGCTCAACGAGCGGGGGCGCGGGAGATACGCAGTATTTT. Encoded protein: CASSTSGGAGDTQYF.

This clone has just a few counts. V gene TRBV7-9 combines with J gene TRBJ1-2; 8 bases align to TRBD1. The V gene end was trimmed by 5 bases and the J gene end by 3 bases; junction bases not matched to a gene: 8. CDR3 length: 15 residues. CDR1 and CDR2 from the germline V gene are SEHNR and FQNEAQ (reference sequence). CDR3 region: CASSQSGQAYYGYTF. Written as DNA, the CDR3 is TGTGCCAGCAGCCAATCGGGACAGGCCTACTATGGCTACACCTTC.

V and J are TRBV6-5 and TRBJ1-2; no reliable D call. The germline gives CDR1 MNHEY, CDR2 SVGAGI. The CDR3 consists of 14 residues. Trimming took off 2 bases at V and 0 bases at J, with 7 bases between the two ends. The CDR3 sequence: CASSYARSNYGYTF. The CDR3 DNA reads as TGTGCCAGCAGTTACGCCAGGTCTAACTATGGCTACACCTTC.